One and the same sample provided the 20 T cell receptor beta chains below, sequenced in a study of human T cells and chemical hapten exposure (dated by TCRdb to about 2021). This sample's time point label indicates: patch test 2, 6 weeks after DPC sensitization. The sample's treatment or condition label is to be understood as: therapeutic diphenylcyclopropenone sensitization with weekly scalp DPC. The library was built by means of RACE. The sequencing machine was a NextSeq 500. TCRdb took the public reads, trimmed them with fastp at Q25, ran MiXCR for clone calling and kept in-frame beta chains. Every entry covers one CDR3 protein and lists the most common genes and DNA from its rows. The sample table lists some 42,000 distinct CDR3 sequences, about 8.9% of them with a count of one. The top ten clones comprise over 14% of the sample. The sequenced sample was whole blood, obtained in connection with sensitization to the hapten diphenylcyclopropenone (DPC). The source of these receptors is a woman aged 40 to 50 with alopecia areata. Some clones in this sample may be carry-over from other donors' samples.

This clonotype was seen at least ten times. Here the CDR3 reads CASSEGITNEKLFF. The CDR3 nucleotides read TGTGCCAGCAGTGAAGGAATTACTAATGAAAAACTGTTTTTT. This chain connects TRBV2 to TRBJ1-4, with no clear D. V gave up 1 base and J gave up 2 bases, with 5 bases separating them. This CDR3 has 14 amino acids. In germline, CDR1 is SNHLY, CDR2 FYNNEI.

For this clonotype: Given a much more abundant clone one base away, this may be a read error. The chain combines TRBV5-1 with TRBJ1-2, with TRBD1 identical over 7 bases. This CDR3 has 11 residues. Germline V lookup: CDR1 SGHRS, CDR2 YFSETQ. As DNA, the CDR3 is TGCGCCAGCGGGACAGTTTATGGCTACATCTTC. The encoded protein is CASGTVYGYIF.

On this clonotype: A much larger clone differs from this one at a single base, so this may be a read error. The rearrangement links TRBV6-2 or TRBV6-3 to TRBJ2-3; TRBD1 matches at 8 bases. V gave up 10 bases and J gave up 4 bases; unmatched junction bases: 10. This CDR3 has 14 residues. CDR1 is MNHEY, CDR2 SVGEGT, per germline. Written as DNA, the CDR3 is TGTGCCAATGGCTCGGGACAGGAATCAGATACGCAGTATTTT. As protein: CANGSGQESDTQYF.

There are many counts of this clonotype. CDR3 sequence reads: CASSVVSGDGYTF. For the CDR3, the DNA is TGTGCCAGCAGCGTAGTGTCAGGGGATGGCTACACCTTC. The chain employs TRBV9 and TRBJ1-2; D may be TRBD1 (6 bases). Deletions cut 0 bases from V and 6 bases from J, with 9 bases between. The CDR3 loop spans 13 amino acids. Germline CDR1 reads SGDLS; CDR2 reads YYNGEE.

This clonotype was recorded at least ten times. This chain uses TRBV3-1 with TRBJ1-2; D gene uncertain. Germline V gives CDR1 LGHDT, CDR2 YNNKEL (reference sequence). The CDR3 totals 14 residues. V was cut by 1 base and J by 0 bases, with 6 bases left in between. The CDR3 DNA reads as TGTGCCAGCAGCCAAGTCACCACTAACTATGGCTACACCTTC. Amino acid sequence: CASSQVTTNYGYTF.

This clonotype was counted at least ten times. This sequence joins TRBV25-1 and TRBJ1-2; 10 bases fit TRBD1. Germline values: CDR1 MGHDK, CDR2 SYGVNS. V lost 8 bases and J lost 4; bases outside the gene matches: 1. This CDR3 has 12 amino acids. The CDR3 sequence is CASGDRGYGYTF. The CDR3 DNA follows: TGTGCCAGCGGGGACAGGGGCTATGGCTACACCTTC.

J is TRBJ1-3 and V is TRBV4-2; the D is unclear. Trimming pared 4 bases from V and 2 bases from J, leaving 12 bases between. The CDR3 loop spans 15 amino acids. Germline V gene lookup returns CDR1 LGHNA and CDR2 YNFKEQ. This CDR3 is CASSRLLLAGNTIYF. CDR3 sequence (DNA): TGTGCCAGCAGCCGACTCCTACTTGCTGGAAACACCATATATTTT.

This clonotype was observed at least ten times. The chain uses TRBV28 and TRBJ2-3; no reliable D call. CDR1 is MDHEN and CDR2 is SYDVKM in the germline V gene. The germline V and J ends were trimmed by 3 bases and 6 bases, with 4 bases remaining between them. The CDR3 loop spans 11 amino acids. Written as DNA, the CDR3 is TGTGCCAGCAGTTTTGATGATACGCAGTATTTT. Amino acids: CASSFDDTQYF.

This clonotype showed up many times. The chain has TRBV6-4 and TRBJ2-7; TRBD1 is a possible D gene (5 bases). CDR3 size: 13 residues. V was clipped by 4 bases and J by 5 bases, with 12 bases between them. Germline assignment: CDR1 MRHNA and CDR2 SNTAGT. CDR3: CASSGTGFHEQYF. The CDR3, as DNA: TGTGCCAGCAGTGGTACAGGTTTCCACGAGCAGTACTTC.

Many counts were recorded for this clonotype. The chain has TRBV28 and TRBJ2-7; TRBD2 agrees at 10 bases. CDR3 size: 15 residues. Germline V lookup: CDR1 MDHEN, CDR2 SYDVKM. V was clipped by 8 bases and J by 1 base; unmatched bases: 8. The CDR3 sequence: CASGLAGGGSYEQYF. The CDR3 DNA reads TGTGCCAGCGGGTTAGCGGGGGGCGGTTCCTACGAGCAGTACTTC. Filled out from reference TRBV28 and TRBJ2-7, the complete variable domain reads DVKVTQSSRYLVKRTGEKVFLECVQDMDHENMFWYRQDPGLGLRLIYFSYDVKMKEKGDIPEGYSVSREKKERFSLILESASTNQTSMYLCASGLAGGGSYEQYFGPGTRLTVT.

This clonotype was detected many times. The chain employs TRBV9 and TRBJ2-1, with 10 bases that match TRBD1. CDR1 is SGDLS, CDR2 YYNGEE, per germline. V was pared by 4 bases and J by 6 bases, with 4 bases of the junction left unmatched. The CDR3 is 14 amino acids. The CDR3 nucleotides are TGTGCCAGCAGCTCGCGGACAGGGGGCAATGAGCAGTTCTTC. Translating it yields CASSSRTGGNEQFF.

There are many counts of this clonotype. The V and J genes are TRBV5-4 and TRBJ2-1; possibly TRBD2 for D (5 bases). With 4 bases removed from V and 0 bases from J, the gap between germline ends came to 8 bases. Germline V gives CDR1 SGHNT, CDR2 YYREEE (reference sequence). The CDR3 is 14 amino acids. CDR3 nucleotide sequence: TGTGCCAGCAGCCACACTAGCTCCTACAATGAGCAGTTCTTC. This codes for CASSHTSSYNEQFF.

This clonotype was counted at least ten times. CDR3 region: CSARDRFYEQYF. CDR3 coding DNA: TGCAGTGCTAGAGACAGGTTCTACGAGCAGTACTTC. This chain uses TRBV20-1 with TRBJ2-7; D gene uncertain. Trimming shortened V by 0 bases and J by 3 bases, and 6 bases separated the two germline ends. CDR1 is DFQATT and CDR2 is SNEGSKA in the germline V gene (reference sequence). The CDR3 runs to 12 residues.

This clonotype came up many times. This chain uses TRBV18 with TRBJ1-4, with TRBD1 matching over 10 bases. Germline assignment: CDR1 KGHSH and CDR2 LQKENI. The CDR3 sequence is 16 residues long. Unmatched junction bases numbered 4, after V lost 6 bases and J lost 0 bases. This CDR3 is CASSRQGATTNEKLFF. The CDR3 DNA reads TGTGCCAGCTCCCGACAGGGGGCCACAACTAATGAAAAACTGTTTTTT.

This clonotype was seen repeatedly, ten times or more. This rearrangement joins TRBV7-9 to TRBJ1-1, with 8 bases that match TRBD1. This CDR3 comprises 14 residues. Losses at the gene ends were 5 bases for V and 11 bases for J; bases not matched to a gene: 13. The germline V gene encodes CDR1 SEHNR and CDR2 FQNEAQ (reference sequence). The CDR3 sequence: CASSESDRAGRAFF. CDR3 in DNA: TGTGCCAGCAGCGAATCGGACAGGGCGGGACGGGCTTTCTTT.

The table lists this clonotype with many counts. The chain uses TRBV3-1 and TRBJ2-6, with 9 bases identical to TRBD1. Losses at the gene ends were 4 bases for V and 0 bases for J; bases not matched to a gene: 7. This CDR3 has 18 residues. Germline loops: CDR1 LGHDT, CDR2 YNNKEL (reference sequence). The CDR3 sequence is CASSPRQGVSSGANVLTF. The CDR3 DNA reads as TGTGCCAGCAGCCCCCGACAGGGGGTGAGCTCTGGGGCCAACGTCCTGACTTTC.

The chain is built from TRBV28 and TRBJ1-6, with D hard to call. Germline V gene sequence: CDR1 MDHEN, CDR2 SYDVKM. The CDR3 length is 14 residues. Trimming left V 2 bases short and J 5 bases short, with 7 bases between. CDR3 in amino acids: CASSLGGDNSPLHF. The CDR3 DNA sequence: TGTGCCAGCAGTTTAGGAGGAGATAATTCACCCCTCCACTTT. The full variable domain, with the rest looked up from reference TRBV28 and TRBJ1-6, is DVKVTQSSRYLVKRTGEKVFLECVQDMDHENMFWYRQDPGLGLRLIYFSYDVKMKEKGDIPEGYSVSREKKERFSLILESASTNQTSMYLCASSLGGDNSPLHFGNGTRLTVT.

In its sample, this clonotype was seen many times. The genes are TRBV6-4 and TRBJ2-3; D gene uncertain. The CDR3 sequence is 13 residues long. CDR1 is MRHNA and CDR2 is SNTAGT in the germline V gene. V dropped 3 bases and J dropped 5 bases, with 9 bases sitting between them. This CDR3 is CASSELLEDTQYF. CDR3 DNA: TGTGCCAGCAGTGAGCTTCTAGAAGATACGCAGTATTTT.

There are many counts of this clonotype. CDR3 amino acids: CASSLSSLRETQYF. The CDR3 DNA follows: TGTGCCAGCAGTCTCTCATCTTTACGAGAGACCCAGTACTTC. The chain recombines TRBV7-2 with TRBJ2-5; D ambiguous. Germline V gene sequence: CDR1 SGHTA, CDR2 FQGNSA. The CDR3 extends over 14 amino acids. The V end lost 6 bases, the J end lost 4 bases, and 15 bases lay between the germline ends. The entire variable domain, with the rest obtained from reference TRBV7-2 and TRBJ2-5, is as follows: GAGVSQSPSNKVTEKGKDVELRCDPISGHTALYWYRQSLGQGLEFLIYFQGNSAPDKSGLPSDRFSAERTGGSVSTLTIQRTQQEDSAVYLCASSLSSLRETQYFGPGTRLLVL.

The chain has TRBV10-3 and TRBJ2-3, with 10 bases lining up with TRBD2. Germline values: CDR1 ENHRY, CDR2 SYGVKD. V lost 10 bases and J lost 3; bases outside the gene matches: 7. The CDR3 runs 14 residues. CDR3 in amino acids: CATAASGGTDTQYF. DNA of the CDR3: TGTGCCACCGCCGCTAGCGGGGGAACAGATACGCAGTATTTT.